The 9 T cell receptor beta chains given below trace back to one sample, sequenced in a study of blood T cell repertoires in COVID-19. Clones were sequenced by immunoSEQ multiplex PCR, and TCRdb holds only the in-frame ones, with some missing. The sample includes about 270,000 clones, about four fifths of them seen just once. The sequencing sample was made of peripheral blood. These receptors were collected from a woman between 50 and 59 years old who had recovered from COVID-19.

The CDR3 loop reads CASSFRQGGGYSNQPQHF. CDR3 coding DNA: TGTGCCAGCAGTTTCCGACAAGGGGGCGGATATAGCAATCAGCCCCAGCATTTT. The chain recombines TRBV27 with TRBJ1-5; 7 bases match TRBD1. The CDR3 sequence is 18 residues long. From germline, CDR1 is MNHEY and CDR2 SMNVEV (reference sequence). J gave up 0 bases and V 3 bases, and 11 bases lay outside the gene matches.

This rearrangement joins TRBV12-3 or TRBV12-4 to TRBJ2-7; D perhaps matches TRBD1 (5 bases). CDR3 size: 13 residues. V shed 1 base and J shed 5 bases, with 9 bases lying between them. The CDR3 region has the DNA TGTGCCAGCAGTTTAGTTGGGGCGGACGAGCAGTACTTC. Residues: CASSLVGADEQYF.

This chain joins TRBV7-9 and TRBJ2-1, with TRBD2 as a possible D gene (6 bases). The CDR3 extends over 15 amino acids. In germline, CDR1 is SEHNR, CDR2 FQNEAQ (reference sequence). Trimming took off 5 bases at V and 6 bases at J, with 17 bases between the two ends. For the CDR3, the DNA is TGTGCCAGCAGCCCTTATTGGGAGGTTAGCAATGAGCAGTTCTTC. Residues: CASSPYWEVSNEQFF.

V and J are TRBV6-2 or TRBV6-3 and TRBJ1-2, with D possibly being TRBD1 (6 bases). The CDR3 extends over 15 amino acids. The germline V gene encodes CDR1 MNHEY and CDR2 SVGEGT. V was shortened by 6 bases and J by 5 bases, with 19 bases between the two germline ends. The CDR3 region is CASSLMPGEIYGYTF. The CDR3 nucleotides read TGTGCCAGCAGCCTGATGCCAGGGGAGATATATGGCTACACCTTC.

Only one count was recorded for this clone. This chain links TRBV7-2 with TRBJ1-1; the D gene is possibly TRBD1 (5 bases). Per the germline V gene, CDR1 is SGHTA and CDR2 is FQGNSA. The V end was cut by 4 bases, the J end by 10 bases, with 13 bases between. The CDR3 runs 12 residues. CDR3 bases: TGTGCCAGCAGCTCCCAGGGTAAGGGAGCTTTCTTT. Protein: CASSSQGKGAFF.

This rearrangement joins TRBV9 to TRBJ2-3; D may be TRBD2 (6 bases). CDR1 is SGDLS, CDR2 YYNGEE, per germline. Deletions cut 3 bases from V and 5 bases from J, with 10 bases between. The CDR3 consists of 13 residues. The CDR3 loop is CASSARREDTQYF. The CDR3 DNA is TGTGCCAGCAGCGCCCGGCGGGAAGATACGCAGTATTTT.

The chain recombines TRBV7-3 with TRBJ2-2; TRBD2 matches 8 bases. The V segment lost 5 bases and the J segment 0 bases; nucleotides outside the gene matches: 2. The CDR3 contains 15 residues. Germline V gene sequence: CDR1 SGHTA, CDR2 FQGTGA. CDR3 protein: CASSRGGPNTGELFF. CDR3 nucleotide sequence: TGTGCCAGCAGCCGGGGGGGACCGAACACCGGGGAGCTGTTTTTT. The variable domain in full, completed from reference TRBV7-3 and TRBJ2-2, reads GAGVSQTPSNKVTEKGKYVELRCDPISGHTALYWYRQSLGQGPEFLIYFQGTGAADDSGLPNDRFFAVRPEGSVSTLKIQRTERGDSAVYLCASSRGGPNTGELFFGEGSRLTVL.

CDR3 DNA sequence: TGCGCCAGCAGCTTCGGGACTAGCGGGGTTATTGAGCAGTTCTTC. Translating gives CASSFGTSGVIEQFF. The chain joins TRBV5-1 to TRBJ2-1; 13 bases align to TRBD2. V shed 2 bases and J 9 bases; nucleotides not matched to a gene: 5. In germline, CDR1 is SGHRS, CDR2 YFSETQ. There are 15 residues in the CDR3.

The CDR3 sequence: CASSPGTVPYGYTF. The DNA of the CDR3 is TGTGCCAGCAGTCCCGGGACAGTGCCCTATGGCTACACCTTC. This chain uses TRBV27 with TRBJ1-2, with 7 bases identical to TRBD1. The CDR3 has 14 residues. Unmatched junction bases numbered 7, after V lost 5 bases and J lost 4 bases. Germline lookup yields CDR1 MNHEY and CDR2 SMNVEV (reference sequence).